The clone carrying this T cell receptor beta chain is medium-sized. Its antigen remains unknown. This sample is part of a study of metastatic and nonmetastatic thyroid tumors. Patients underwent thyroid surgery, and none had received any treatment before it. Findings of the study overall: Versus benign nodules, malignant thyroid tumors reportedly had significantly higher TCR beta diversity, in blood and tumor.

Using MiXCR, TCRdb reanalyzed the PCR reads. The sample contains around 17,000 clones, roughly 20% of which appear only once. The sequence came from a female donor with papillary thyroid cancer or a benign thyroid nodule (not recorded which). Some clones in this sample may be carry-over from other donors' samples. Sequencing input: adjacent normal tissue.

For the CDR3, the DNA is TGTGCCAGCAGAGCTGCTGGGGAGCTGTTTTTT. It is translated as CASRAAGELFF. The genes are TRBV2 and TRBJ2-2; the D is unclear. Germline V gene lookup returns CDR1 SNHLY and CDR2 FYNNEI. Trimming stripped 6 bases from V and 8 bases from J, with 7 bases between. CDR3 length: 11 residues.